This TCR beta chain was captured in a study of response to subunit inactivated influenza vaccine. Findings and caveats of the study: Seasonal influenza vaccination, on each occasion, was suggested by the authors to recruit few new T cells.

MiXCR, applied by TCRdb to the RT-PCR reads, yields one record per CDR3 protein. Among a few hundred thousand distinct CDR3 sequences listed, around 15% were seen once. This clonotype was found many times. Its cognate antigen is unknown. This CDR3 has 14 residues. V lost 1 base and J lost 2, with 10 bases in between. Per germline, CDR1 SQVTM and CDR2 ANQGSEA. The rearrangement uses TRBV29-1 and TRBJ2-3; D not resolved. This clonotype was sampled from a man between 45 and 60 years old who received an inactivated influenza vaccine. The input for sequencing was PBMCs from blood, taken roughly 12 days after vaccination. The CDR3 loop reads CSVEGSGHTDTQYF. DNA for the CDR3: TGCAGCGTTGAAGGTTCAGGCCACACAGATACGCAGTATTTT.